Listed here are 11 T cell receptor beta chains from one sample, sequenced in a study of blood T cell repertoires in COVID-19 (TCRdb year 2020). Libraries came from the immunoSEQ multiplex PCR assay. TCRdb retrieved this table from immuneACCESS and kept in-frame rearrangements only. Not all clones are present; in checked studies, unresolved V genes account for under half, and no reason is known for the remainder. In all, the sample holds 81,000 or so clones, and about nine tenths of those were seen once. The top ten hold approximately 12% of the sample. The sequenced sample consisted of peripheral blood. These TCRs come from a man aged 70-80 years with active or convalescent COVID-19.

CDR3 sequence: CASSPPSQGNTEAFF. CDR3 nucleotide sequence: TGTGCCAGCTCACCACCGTCCCAGGGAAACACTGAAGCTTTCTTT. The chain has TRBV18 and TRBJ1-1; D possibly corresponds to TRBD1 (5 bases). The CDR3 has 15 amino acids. The germline V gene encodes CDR1 KGHSH and CDR2 LQKENI. Trimming cost V 0 bases and J 2 bases, with 10 bases left between them. Together with reference TRBV18 and TRBJ1-1, the CDR3 gives the full variable domain: NAGVMQNPRHLVRRRGQEARLRCSPMKGHSHVYWYRQLPEEGLKFMVYLQKENIIDESGMPKERFSAEFPKEGPSILRIQQVVRGDSAAYFCASSPPSQGNTEAFFGQGTRLTVV.

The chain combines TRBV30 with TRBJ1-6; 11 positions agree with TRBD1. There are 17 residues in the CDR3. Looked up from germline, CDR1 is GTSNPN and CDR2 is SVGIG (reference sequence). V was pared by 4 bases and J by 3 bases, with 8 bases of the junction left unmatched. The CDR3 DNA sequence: TGTGCCTGGACCCCCGGGACAGGGGGTTTCTATAATTCACCCCTCCACTTT. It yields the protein CAWTPGTGGFYNSPLHF.

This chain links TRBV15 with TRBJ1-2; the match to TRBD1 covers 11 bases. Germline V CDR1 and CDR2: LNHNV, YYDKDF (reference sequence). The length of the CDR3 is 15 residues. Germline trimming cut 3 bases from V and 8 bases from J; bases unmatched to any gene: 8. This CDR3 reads CATSRGTGGLGGYTF. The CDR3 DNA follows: TGTGCCACCAGCAGGGGGACAGGGGGATTGGGAGGCTACACCTTC.

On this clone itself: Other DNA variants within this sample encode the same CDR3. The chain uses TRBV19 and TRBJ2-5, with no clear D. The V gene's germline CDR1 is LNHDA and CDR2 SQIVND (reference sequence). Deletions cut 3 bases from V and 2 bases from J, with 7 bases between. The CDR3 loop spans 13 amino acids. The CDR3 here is CASSIWAQETQYF. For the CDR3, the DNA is TGTGCCAGTAGTATCTGGGCACAAGAGACCCAGTACTTC.

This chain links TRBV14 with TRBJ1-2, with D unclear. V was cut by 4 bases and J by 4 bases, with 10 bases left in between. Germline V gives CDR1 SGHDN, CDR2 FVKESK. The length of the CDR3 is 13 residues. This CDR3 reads CASSLDSFYGYTF. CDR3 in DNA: TGTGCCAGCAGCCTGGACTCCTTCTATGGCTACACCTTC.

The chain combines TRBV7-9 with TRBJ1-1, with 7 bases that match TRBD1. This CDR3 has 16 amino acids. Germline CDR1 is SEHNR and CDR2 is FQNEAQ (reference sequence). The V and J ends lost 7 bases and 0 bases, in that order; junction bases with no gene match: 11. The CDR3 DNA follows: TGTGCCAGCAACTACGGGCCAGGGGGTATGAACACTGAAGCTTTCTTT. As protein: CASNYGPGGMNTEAFF.

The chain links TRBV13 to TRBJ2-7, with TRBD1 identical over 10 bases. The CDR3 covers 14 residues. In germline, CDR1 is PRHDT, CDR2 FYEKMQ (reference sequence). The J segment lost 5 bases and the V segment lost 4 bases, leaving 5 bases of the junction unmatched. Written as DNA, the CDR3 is TGTGCCAGCAGCTGCCGGGACAGGGGCCACGAGCAGTACTTC. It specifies CASSCRDRGHEQYF.

CDR3 DNA sequence: TGTGCCAGCAGCCCTAGGGTAGGGGTGGGCTACACCTTC. Translated, it gives CASSPRVGVGYTF. This chain links TRBV9 with TRBJ1-2; a possible D gene is TRBD1 (5 bases). V was trimmed by 4 bases and J by 8 bases, leaving 15 bases between them. Per the germline V gene, CDR1 is SGDLS and CDR2 is YYNGEE. This CDR3 region has 13 residues.

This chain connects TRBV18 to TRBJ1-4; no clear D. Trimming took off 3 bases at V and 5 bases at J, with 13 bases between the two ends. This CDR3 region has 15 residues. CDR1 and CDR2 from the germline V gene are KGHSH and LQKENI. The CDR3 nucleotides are TGTGCCAGCTCACCGGGGATAACGGGAAATGAAAAACTGTTTTTT. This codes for CASSPGITGNEKLFF.

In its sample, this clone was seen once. The CDR3 coding sequence is TGCGCCAGCAGCGTGGGATTGCTTCGGGGTTCACCCCTCCACTTT. This gives the protein CASSVGLLRGSPLHF. V is TRBV4-1 and J is TRBJ1-6; D call uncertain. CDR1 is MGHRA and CDR2 is YSYEKL in the germline V gene. V was pared by 5 bases and J by 9 bases, with 17 bases between. The CDR3 has 15 amino acids.

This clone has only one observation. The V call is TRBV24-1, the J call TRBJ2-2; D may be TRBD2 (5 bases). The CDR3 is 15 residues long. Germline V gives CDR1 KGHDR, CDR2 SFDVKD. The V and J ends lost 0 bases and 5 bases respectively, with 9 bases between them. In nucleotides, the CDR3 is TGTGCCACCAGTGATTTGACAAGGGAGACCGGGGAGCTGTTTTTT. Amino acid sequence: CATSDLTRETGELFF.